The 30 T cell receptor beta chains below all came from one sample that was sequenced in a study of blood T cells in healthy people across ages. The use of a sample-barcoded 5' primer and a J-beta primer mix characterized a second PCR of roughly 6 to 11 cycles. Each CDR3 protein is one row after TCRdb ran MiXCR on the 5' RACE reads. The sample yields approximately 810,000 distinct CDR3 sequences, 29% seen once. Sequenced: blood. These receptors came from a woman of 80 years or more in good health.

A few counts support this clonotype. The V call is TRBV24-1, the J call TRBJ2-7; a weak D match, TRBD2 (7 bases). V lost 2 bases to trimming and J lost 7 bases, with 26 bases between them. The CDR3 is 18 amino acids. Germline V gives CDR1 KGHDR, CDR2 SFDVKD. The CDR3 region has the DNA TGTGCCACCAGTGATTCGGGTGGCAGGGCGGGGGCCTACAATGAGCAGTACTTC. The encoded protein is CATSDSGGRAGAYNEQYF.

This clonotype has at least ten counts. The chain joins TRBV2 to TRBJ2-5; the match to TRBD1 covers 8 bases. CDR1 is SNHLY, CDR2 FYNNEI, per germline. Germline trimming cut 6 bases from V and 1 base from J; bases unmatched to any gene: 7. The CDR3 has 15 amino acids. CDR3 region: CASRERQGPQETQYF. CDR3 sequence (DNA): TGTGCCAGCAGAGAAAGACAGGGGCCCCAAGAGACCCAGTACTTC.

This clonotype was detected ten times or more. The V gene is TRBV20-1, the J gene TRBJ2-5; 7 bases map to TRBD2. V was pared by 5 bases and J by 5 bases, with 8 bases of the junction left unmatched. This CDR3 has 13 amino acids. CDR1 and CDR2 from the germline V gene are DFQATT and SNEGSKA (reference sequence). The DNA of the CDR3 is TGCAGTGCTCAGAGCGGGGTCGGGGAGACCCAGTACTTC. It is translated as CSAQSGVGETQYF.

This clonotype occurred many times. V gene TRBV5-1 combines with J gene TRBJ2-7, with TRBD2 matching over 10 bases. V lost 4 bases to trimming and J lost 2 bases; unmatched junction nucleotides: 9. Germline CDR1 SGHRS, CDR2 YFSETQ. CDR3 length equals 16 residues. The CDR3 is CASSPGAGGNTYEQYF. The CDR3 bases are TGCGCCAGCAGCCCCGGAGCGGGGGGGAACACCTACGAGCAGTACTTC.

The chain carries TRBV24-1 and TRBJ2-5; unclear D gene. The CDR3 length is 17 residues. Germline lookup yields CDR1 KGHDR and CDR2 SFDVKD. V was shortened by 4 bases and J by 2 bases, with 19 bases between the two germline ends. The CDR3 bases are TGTGCCACCAGTGACTCGGCGAAGCCAGCAACACAAGAGACCCAGTACTTC. Its translation is CATSDSAKPATQETQYF.

Details on this clonotype: One base away lies a much larger clone, so this may be a sequencing read error. The genes are TRBV20-1 and TRBJ1-2; D is possibly TRBD1 (6 bases). Germline V gives CDR1 DFQATT, CDR2 SNEGSKA (reference sequence). V lost 3 bases to trimming and J lost 7 bases, with 15 bases between them. This CDR3 contains 13 residues. CDR3 bases: TGCAGTGCTAGGGGGGTACAGGGCATTGGCTACACCTTC. Encoded protein: CSARGVQGIGYTF.

This clonotype was picked up many times. This rearrangement joins TRBV12-3 or TRBV12-4 to TRBJ1-1; no clear D. V gave up 3 bases and J gave up 11 bases, with 13 bases separating them. This CDR3 comprises 12 residues. The CDR3, as DNA: TGTGCCAGCAGTTTGTCGACGGCGGCCGCTTTCTTT. This encodes CASSLSTAAAFF.

The rearrangement links TRBV28 to TRBJ2-7; D may be TRBD1 (6 bases). The CDR3 consists of 16 residues. The germline V and J ends were trimmed by 4 bases and 0 bases, with 16 bases remaining between them. The germline V gene encodes CDR1 MDHEN and CDR2 SYDVKM. The CDR3 here is CASSSSRQADSYEQYF. The CDR3 DNA is TGTGCCAGCAGTTCGTCCAGACAGGCCGACTCCTACGAGCAGTACTTC.

The genes are TRBV9 and TRBJ1-2, with 8 bases that match TRBD1. V dropped 1 base and J dropped 5; count of bases not matched to a gene: 7. Germline V lookup: CDR1 SGDLS, CDR2 YYNGEE. There are 15 residues in the CDR3. CDR3 in DNA: TGTGCCAGCAGCGTAAACGGACAGGGAGGATATGGCTACACCTTC. Protein sequence: CASSVNGQGGYGYTF.

This clonotype was observed many times. The chain uses TRBV18 and TRBJ1-2, with a tentative D call TRBD1 (5 bases). CDR3 length: 15 residues. Looked up from germline, CDR1 is KGHSH and CDR2 is LQKENI. V gave up 1 base and J gave up 4 bases, with 13 bases separating them. CDR3: CASSPRDDSGYGYTF. CDR3 coding DNA: TGTGCCAGCTCACCACGGGACGACTCCGGCTATGGCTACACCTTC.

This clonotype was counted many times. The V gene is TRBV7-8, the J gene TRBJ2-1; 7 nucleotides agree with TRBD1. Trimming took 4 bases from V and 5 from J; bases not matched to a gene: 8. The germline CDR1 and CDR2 sequences are SGHVS and FQNEAQ. This CDR3 is 15 amino acids long. CDR3 in DNA: TGTGCCAGCAGCTATAGGGGGCCCAATGACAATGAGCAGTTCTTC. As protein: CASSYRGPNDNEQFF.

Regarding this clonotype: Mismatch with germline at one junction end may stem from a read error. V usage is TRBV6-4 and J usage is TRBJ2-7; D is perhaps TRBD2 (7 bases). Germline V lookup: CDR1 MRHNA, CDR2 SNTAGT. This CDR3 has 14 residues. DNA of the CDR3: TGTGCCGGCAGGGGAGGGGGACTACCCTACGAGCAGTACTTC. It is translated as CAGRGGGLPYEQYF.

This clonotype was detected many times. This chain joins TRBV7-2 and TRBJ1-4, with unresolved D. Trimming removed 4 bases at V and 7 bases at J, with 22 bases between. There are 17 residues in the CDR3. CDR1 is SGHTA and CDR2 is FQGNSA in the germline V gene. This chain's CDR3 is CASSSRLGEAGSEKLFF. CDR3 nucleotides: TGTGCCAGCAGCTCACGCCTCGGGGAGGCTGGTAGTGAAAAACTGTTTTTT.

This clonotype was seen repeatedly, ten times or more. The chain uses TRBV5-6 and TRBJ2-7; D not certain. Trimming took off 1 base at V and 5 bases at J, with 10 bases between the two ends. The length of the CDR3 is 13 residues. CDR1 is SGHDT and CDR2 is YYEEEE in the germline V gene. CDR3 nucleotide sequence: TGTGCCAGCAGCTTGAAAGGGCGCCACGAGCAGTACTTC. Translation gives CASSLKGRHEQYF.

The gene calls are TRBV6-2 or TRBV6-3 and TRBJ1-5, with D tentatively TRBD1 (6 bases). The CDR3 runs to 15 residues. Germline V CDR1 and CDR2: MNHEY, SVGEGT. V lost 2 bases to trimming and J lost 10 bases, with 18 bases between them. Here the CDR3 reads CASSYGAGERNPQHF. The CDR3 DNA is TGTGCCAGCAGTTACGGGGCAGGGGAGCGAAATCCCCAGCATTTT.

To note about this clonotype: One junction end does not reproduce the germline sequence, and a read error may be involved. The CDR3 protein is CASSSLANTGERFF. For the CDR3, the DNA is TGTGCCAGCAGCTCATTGGCGAACACCGGGGAGCGGTTTTTT. This chain uses TRBV11-2 with TRBJ2-2; the D gene is possibly TRBD2 (5 bases). This CDR3 region has 14 residues. Germline assignment: CDR1 SGHAT and CDR2 FQNNGV.

CDR3 sequence: CSASLAGGHTGELFF. CDR3 in DNA: TGCAGTGCTAGCCTAGCGGGGGGGCACACCGGGGAGCTGTTTTTT. The rearrangement links TRBV20-1 to TRBJ2-2, with 12 bases lining up with TRBD2. The CDR3 covers 15 residues. Germline CDR1 DFQATT, CDR2 SNEGSKA (reference sequence). The trim removed 3 bases at V and 3 bases at J, leaving 2 bases unmatched.

The chain links TRBV12-3 or TRBV12-4 to TRBJ2-4, with 9 bases identical to TRBD2. V shed 4 bases and J 6 bases; nucleotides not matched to a gene: 4. This CDR3 is 14 amino acids long. The CDR3 nucleotides read TGTGCCAGCAGTTGGGCGGGGGGGGGAAACATTCAGTACTTC. It is translated as CASSWAGGGNIQYF.

This clonotype was recorded many times. This chain links TRBV6-2 or TRBV6-3 with TRBJ2-1; 16 nucleotides line up with TRBD2. The germline V gene encodes CDR1 MNHEY and CDR2 SVGEGT. The CDR3 is made up of 19 amino acids. V was clipped by 0 bases and J by 3 bases; unmatched bases: 5. CDR3 sequence: CASSYSGLAGGPVYNEQFF. The CDR3 DNA follows: TGTGCCAGCAGTTACTCGGGACTAGCGGGGGGGCCGGTCTACAATGAGCAGTTCTTC.

Only one count was recorded for this clonotype. This chain joins TRBV12-3 or TRBV12-4 and TRBJ1-1, with TRBD1 identical over 7 bases. J lost 5 bases, V lost 3 bases, and 6 bases had no gene match. The CDR3 loop spans 14 amino acids. CDR3: CASSLTGSRTEAFF. The CDR3 nucleotides are TGTGCCAGCAGTTTGACAGGGTCGAGGACTGAAGCTTTCTTT.

This chain uses TRBV7-9 with TRBJ2-4; TRBD1 matches at 9 bases. J lost 0 bases, V lost 5 bases, and 14 bases had no gene match. CDR1 is SEHNR, CDR2 FQNEAQ, per germline (reference sequence). The CDR3 has 19 amino acids. In nucleotides, the CDR3 is TGTGCCAGCAGCCAAAGTGGGACAGGGTTAGGACTAGCCAAAAACATTCAGTACTTC. It encodes CASSQSGTGLGLAKNIQYF.

In this sample, this clonotype turned up a few times. This may stem from a read error, because a much larger clone lies one nucleotide away. This chain links TRBV12-3 or TRBV12-4 with TRBJ2-3; the match to TRBD1 covers 7 bases. The CDR3 covers 17 residues. This CDR3 reads CASSFFRTGAGTDAQYF. The CDR3 region has the DNA TGTGCCAGCAGTTTTTTCCGAACAGGGGCGGGCACAGATGCGCAGTATTTT.

In this sample, this clonotype turned up a few times. A read error may explain this, as a much larger clone is one base away. This chain joins TRBV3-1 and TRBJ2-1; D gene unclear. Trimming pared 1 base from V and 10 bases from J, leaving 11 bases between. Germline V gives CDR1 LGHDT, CDR2 YNNKEL (reference sequence). This CDR3 comprises 13 residues. This chain's CDR3 is CASSQVSGYEQFF. The CDR3 DNA is TGTGCCAGCAGCCAAGTTTCTGGTTACGAGCAGTTCTTC.

This clonotype was detected many times. One base away lies a much larger clone, so this may be a sequencing read error. J is TRBJ2-3 and V is TRBV5-1; D may correspond to TRBD1 or TRBD2 (5 bases each). Germline V lookup: CDR1 SGHRS, CDR2 YFSETQ. This CDR3 comprises 13 residues. V lost 3 bases and J lost 0, with 5 bases in between. This chain's CDR3 is CASSWDSTDTQYF. CDR3 DNA sequence: TGCGCCAGCAGCTGGGACAGCACAGATACGCAGTATTTT.

This clonotype was detected ten times or more. The chain combines TRBV20-1 with TRBJ2-3, with D unclear. Germline V lookup: CDR1 DFQATT, CDR2 SNEGSKA (reference sequence). This CDR3 has 11 amino acids. Trimming cost V 6 bases and J 6 bases, with 10 bases left between them. The CDR3 DNA reads as TGCAGTGCCCCCGTGGTCGATACGCAGTATTTT. This sequence encodes CSAPVVDTQYF.

The chain couples TRBV9 to TRBJ2-1; 8 nucleotides align to TRBD2. CDR3 size: 16 residues. V gave up 0 bases and J gave up 7 bases; unmatched junction bases: 9. CDR1 is SGDLS and CDR2 is YYNGEE in the germline V gene. Here the CDR3 DNA reads TGTGCCAGCAGCGTAGAACCGGGGGGGGCGTCAAATGAGCAGTTCTTC. It codes for CASSVEPGGASNEQFF.

V is TRBV11-2 and J is TRBJ2-5, with D perhaps matching TRBD1 (7 bases). From germline, CDR1 is SGHAT and CDR2 FQNNGV. The CDR3 contains 17 residues. V was cut by 1 base and J by 4 bases, with 19 bases left in between. For the CDR3, the DNA is TGTGCCAGCAGCTTAGTAGGGATAGGAGGGGGCCGAGAGACCCAGTACTTC. Translating it yields CASSLVGIGGGRETQYF.

This rearrangement joins TRBV29-1 to TRBJ1-5; 8 bases line up with TRBD1. The CDR3 spans 14 residues. Losses at the gene ends were 7 bases for V and 6 bases for J; bases not matched to a gene: 11. Germline values: CDR1 SQVTM, CDR2 ANQGSEA. CDR3 nucleotides: TGCAGCGCCTTGACAGGGGTTTTGGGTCAGCCCCAGCATTTT. Protein product: CSALTGVLGQPQHF.

In its sample, this clonotype was seen a few times. A single base separates this from a much larger clone, so it may be a read error. V is TRBV7-2 and J is TRBJ2-1; D unresolved. Trimming stripped 2 bases from V and 6 bases from J, with 11 bases between. The germline V gene encodes CDR1 SGHTA and CDR2 FQGNSA. This CDR3 is built from 14 residues. The CDR3 reads CASSLPFGCNEQFF. CDR3 DNA: TGTGCCAGCAGCTTACCGTTTGGGTGCAATGAGCAGTTCTTC. The full variable domain, in which reference TRBV7-2 and TRBJ2-1 provide the parts outside the CDR3, is GAGVSQSPSNKVTEKGKDVELRCDPISGHTALYWYRQSLGQGLEFLIYFQGNSAPDKSGLPSDRFSAERTGGSVSTLTIQRTQQEDSAVYLCASSLPFGCNEQFFGPGTRLTVL.

This clonotype was seen many times. The chain recombines TRBV7-9 with TRBJ2-7; 7 positions agree with TRBD1. J gave up 2 bases and V 2 bases, and 9 bases lay outside the gene matches. Germline V lookup: CDR1 SEHNR, CDR2 FQNEAQ (reference sequence). The CDR3 spans 16 residues. In nucleotides, the CDR3 is TGTGCCAGCAGCTTACTTCGTCTCGGGACAGCCTACGAGCAGTACTTC. It translates to CASSLLRLGTAYEQYF.